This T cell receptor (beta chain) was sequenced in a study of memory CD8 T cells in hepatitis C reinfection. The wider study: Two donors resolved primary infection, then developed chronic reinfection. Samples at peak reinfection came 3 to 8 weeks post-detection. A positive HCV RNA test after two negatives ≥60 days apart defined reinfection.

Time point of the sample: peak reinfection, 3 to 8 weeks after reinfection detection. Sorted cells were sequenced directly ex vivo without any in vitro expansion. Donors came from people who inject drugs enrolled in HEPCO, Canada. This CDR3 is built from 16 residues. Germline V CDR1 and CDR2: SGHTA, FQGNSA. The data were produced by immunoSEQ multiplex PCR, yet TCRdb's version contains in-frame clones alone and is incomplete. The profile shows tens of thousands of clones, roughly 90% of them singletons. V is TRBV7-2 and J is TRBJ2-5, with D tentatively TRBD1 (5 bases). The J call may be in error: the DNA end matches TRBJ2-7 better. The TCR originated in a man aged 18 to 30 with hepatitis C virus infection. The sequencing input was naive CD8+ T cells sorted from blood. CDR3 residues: CASSLVVGQGRREQYF. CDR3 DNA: TGTGCCAGCAGCTTAGTGGTAGGCCAGGGTCGTCGCGAGCAGTACTTC.